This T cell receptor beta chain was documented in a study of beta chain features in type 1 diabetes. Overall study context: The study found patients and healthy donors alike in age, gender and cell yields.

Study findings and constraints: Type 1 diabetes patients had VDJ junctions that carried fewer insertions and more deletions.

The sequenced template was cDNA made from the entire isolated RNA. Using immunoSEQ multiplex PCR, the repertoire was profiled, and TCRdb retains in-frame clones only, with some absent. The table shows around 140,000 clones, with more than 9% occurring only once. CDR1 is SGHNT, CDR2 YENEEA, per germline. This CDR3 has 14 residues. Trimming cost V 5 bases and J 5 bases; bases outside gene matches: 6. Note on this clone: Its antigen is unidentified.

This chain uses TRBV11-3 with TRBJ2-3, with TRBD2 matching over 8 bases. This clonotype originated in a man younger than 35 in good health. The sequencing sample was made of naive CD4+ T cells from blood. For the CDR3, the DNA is TGTGCCAGCAGCCGGGGGGGCCGGGGAGATACGCAGTATTTT. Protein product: CASSRGGRGDTQYF. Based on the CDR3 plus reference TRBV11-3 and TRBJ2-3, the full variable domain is EAGVVQSPRYKIIEKKQPVAFWCNPISGHNTLYWYLQNLGQGPELLIRYENEEAVDDSQLPKDRFSAERLKGVDSTLKIQPAELGDSAVYLCASSRGGRGDTQYFGPGTRLTVL.